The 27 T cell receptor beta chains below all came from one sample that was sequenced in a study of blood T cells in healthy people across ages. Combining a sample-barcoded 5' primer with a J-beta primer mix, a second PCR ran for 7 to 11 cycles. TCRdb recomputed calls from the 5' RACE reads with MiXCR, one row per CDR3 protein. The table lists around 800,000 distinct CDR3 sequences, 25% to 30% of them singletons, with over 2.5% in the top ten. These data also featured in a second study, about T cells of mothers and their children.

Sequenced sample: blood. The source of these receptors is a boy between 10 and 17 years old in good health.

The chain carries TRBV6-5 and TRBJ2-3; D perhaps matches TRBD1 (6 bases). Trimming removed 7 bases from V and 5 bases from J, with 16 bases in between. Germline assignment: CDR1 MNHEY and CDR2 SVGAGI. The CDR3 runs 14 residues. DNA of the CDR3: TGTGCCAGCACCGGATTGGGGGCAGGAGATACGCAGTATTTT. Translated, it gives CASTGLGAGDTQYF.

The CDR3 nucleotides read TGTGCCAGTAGTGCCGGGACTAGCAGGCAAGAGACCCAGTACTTC. Its protein is CASSAGTSRQETQYF. This rearrangement joins TRBV19 to TRBJ2-5; 9 bases match TRBD2. The germline gives CDR1 LNHDA, CDR2 SQIVND (reference sequence). The V gene end was trimmed by 5 bases and the J gene end by 2 bases; junction bases not matched to a gene: 6. This CDR3 is built from 15 residues.

CDR3 nucleotides: TGTGCCAGCCAAGGGGCGGGGTACGAGCAGTACTTC. This gives the protein CASQGAGYEQYF. The V gene is TRBV28, the J gene TRBJ2-7; a weak D match, TRBD2 (6 bases). Germline-derived CDR1 and CDR2 are MDHEN and SYDVKM. V lost 8 bases to trimming and J lost 4 bases, with 12 bases between them. The CDR3 runs to 12 residues.

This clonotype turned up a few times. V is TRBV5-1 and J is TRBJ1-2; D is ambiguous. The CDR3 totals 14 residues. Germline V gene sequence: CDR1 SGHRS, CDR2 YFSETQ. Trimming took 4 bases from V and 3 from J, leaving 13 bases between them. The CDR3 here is CASSTRSGDYGYTF. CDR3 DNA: TGCGCCAGCAGCACCCGGTCGGGAGACTATGGCTACACCTTC.

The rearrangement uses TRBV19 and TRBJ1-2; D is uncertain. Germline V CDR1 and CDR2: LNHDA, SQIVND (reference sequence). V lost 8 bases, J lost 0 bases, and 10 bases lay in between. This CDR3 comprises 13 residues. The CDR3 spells CASGWTPNYGYTF. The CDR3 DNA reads TGTGCCAGTGGATGGACCCCTAACTATGGCTACACCTTC.

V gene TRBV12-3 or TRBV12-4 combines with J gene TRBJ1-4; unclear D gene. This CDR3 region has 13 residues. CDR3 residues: CASKGQINEKLFF. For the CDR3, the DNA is TGTGCTAGTAAAGGGCAGATTAATGAAAAACTGTTTTTT.

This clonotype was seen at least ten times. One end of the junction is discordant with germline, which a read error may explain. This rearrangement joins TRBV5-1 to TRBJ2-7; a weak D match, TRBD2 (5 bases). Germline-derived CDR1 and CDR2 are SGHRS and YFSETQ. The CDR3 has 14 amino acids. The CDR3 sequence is CASSLEAGYYEQYF. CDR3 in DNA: TGTGCCAGCAGCTTGGAGGCAGGATACTACGAGCAGTACTTC.

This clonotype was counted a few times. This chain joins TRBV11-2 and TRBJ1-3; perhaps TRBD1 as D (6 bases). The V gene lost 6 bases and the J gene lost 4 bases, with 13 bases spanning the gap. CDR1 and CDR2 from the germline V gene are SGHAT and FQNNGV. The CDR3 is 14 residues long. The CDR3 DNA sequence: TGTGCCAGCAGATCGGGGGGCACGGGAAACACCATATATTTT. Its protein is CASRSGGTGNTIYF.

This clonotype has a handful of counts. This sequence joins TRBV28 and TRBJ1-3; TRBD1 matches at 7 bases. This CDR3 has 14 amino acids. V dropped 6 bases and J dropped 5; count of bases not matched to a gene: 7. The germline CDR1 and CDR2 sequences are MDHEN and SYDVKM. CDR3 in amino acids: CASSRRQGRNTIYF. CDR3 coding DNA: TGTGCCAGCAGCCGACGACAGGGCCGAAACACCATATATTTT.

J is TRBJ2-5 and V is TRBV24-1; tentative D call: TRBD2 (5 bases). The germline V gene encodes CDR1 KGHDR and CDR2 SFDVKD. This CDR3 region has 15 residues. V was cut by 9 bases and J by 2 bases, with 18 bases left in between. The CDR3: CATLSGVVGQETQYF. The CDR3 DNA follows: TGTGCCACCTTATCCGGGGTCGTCGGGCAAGAGACCCAGTACTTC.

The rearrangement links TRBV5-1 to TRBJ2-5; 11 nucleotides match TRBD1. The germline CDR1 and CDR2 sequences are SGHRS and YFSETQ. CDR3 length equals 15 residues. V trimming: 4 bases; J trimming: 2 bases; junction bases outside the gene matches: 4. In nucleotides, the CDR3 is TGCGCCAGCAGCGGCCGGGACAGGGGGCAAGAGACCCAGTACTTC. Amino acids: CASSGRDRGQETQYF.

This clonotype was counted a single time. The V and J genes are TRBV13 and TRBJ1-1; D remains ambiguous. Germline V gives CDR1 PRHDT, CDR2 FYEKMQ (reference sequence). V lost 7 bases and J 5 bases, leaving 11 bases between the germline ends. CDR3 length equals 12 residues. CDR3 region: CASTQLSTEAFF. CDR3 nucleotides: TGTGCCAGCACCCAACTGTCGACTGAAGCTTTCTTT.

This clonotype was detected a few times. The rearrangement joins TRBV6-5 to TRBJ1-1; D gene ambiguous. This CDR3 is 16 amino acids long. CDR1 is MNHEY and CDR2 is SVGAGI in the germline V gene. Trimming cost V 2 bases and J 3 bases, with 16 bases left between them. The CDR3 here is CASSYLGPYVDTEAFF. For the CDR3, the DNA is TGTGCCAGCAGTTACCTAGGCCCCTACGTTGACACTGAAGCTTTCTTT.

The CDR3 sequence is CASSPRDWLTYEQYF. CDR3 coding DNA: TGTGCCAGCAGCCCTCGGGACTGGCTGACCTACGAGCAGTACTTC. This chain uses TRBV28 with TRBJ2-7; TRBD2 is a possible D gene (6 bases). Germline values: CDR1 MDHEN, CDR2 SYDVKM. V was shortened by 6 bases and J by 2 bases, with 17 bases between the two germline ends. The CDR3 consists of 15 residues.

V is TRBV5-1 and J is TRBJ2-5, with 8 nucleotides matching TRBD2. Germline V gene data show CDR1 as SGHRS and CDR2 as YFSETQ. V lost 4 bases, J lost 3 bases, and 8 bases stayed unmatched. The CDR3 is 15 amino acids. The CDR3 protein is CASSIPGLVEETQYF. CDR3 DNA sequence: TGCGCCAGCAGCATACCGGGACTAGTGGAAGAGACCCAGTACTTC.

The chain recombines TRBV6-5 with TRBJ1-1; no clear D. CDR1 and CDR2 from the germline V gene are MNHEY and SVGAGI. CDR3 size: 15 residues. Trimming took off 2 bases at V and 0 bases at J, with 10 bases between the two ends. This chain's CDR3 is CASSYGVAMNTEAFF. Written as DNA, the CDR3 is TGTGCCAGCAGTTACGGAGTAGCGATGAACACTGAAGCTTTCTTT.

The CDR3 spells CATSRDRVEGGFYEQYF. DNA for the CDR3: TGTGCCACCAGCAGAGATCGAGTGGAAGGGGGTTTCTACGAGCAGTACTTC. The V call is TRBV15, the J call TRBJ2-7; perhaps TRBD1 as D (6 bases). The germline V gene has CDR1 LNHNV and CDR2 YYDKDF (reference sequence). Deletions cut 0 bases from V and 3 bases from J, with 18 bases between. The CDR3 runs 17 residues.

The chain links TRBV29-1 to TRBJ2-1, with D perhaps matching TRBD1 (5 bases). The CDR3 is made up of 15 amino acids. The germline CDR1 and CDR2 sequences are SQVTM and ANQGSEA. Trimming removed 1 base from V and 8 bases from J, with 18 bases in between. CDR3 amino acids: CSVEVTAPKRYEQFF. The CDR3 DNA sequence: TGCAGCGTTGAAGTGACAGCACCCAAACGGTATGAGCAGTTCTTC.

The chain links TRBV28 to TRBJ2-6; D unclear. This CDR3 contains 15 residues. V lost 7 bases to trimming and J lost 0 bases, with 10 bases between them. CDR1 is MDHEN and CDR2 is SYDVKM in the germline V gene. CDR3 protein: CASMKWGSGANVLTF. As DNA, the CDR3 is TGTGCCAGCATGAAGTGGGGCTCTGGGGCCAACGTCCTGACTTTC.

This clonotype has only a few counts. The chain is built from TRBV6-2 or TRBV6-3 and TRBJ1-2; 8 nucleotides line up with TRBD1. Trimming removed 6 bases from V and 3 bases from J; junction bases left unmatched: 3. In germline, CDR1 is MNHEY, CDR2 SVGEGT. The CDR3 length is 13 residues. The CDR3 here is CASRKQGDYGYTF. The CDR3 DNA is TGTGCCAGCAGGAAACAGGGGGACTATGGCTACACCTTC.

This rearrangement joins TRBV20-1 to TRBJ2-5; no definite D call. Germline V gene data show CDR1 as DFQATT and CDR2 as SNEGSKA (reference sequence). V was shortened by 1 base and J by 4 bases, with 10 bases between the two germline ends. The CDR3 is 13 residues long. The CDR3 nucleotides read TGCAGTGCTAGAGTAGGAGTAGCAGAGACCCAGTACTTC. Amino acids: CSARVGVAETQYF.

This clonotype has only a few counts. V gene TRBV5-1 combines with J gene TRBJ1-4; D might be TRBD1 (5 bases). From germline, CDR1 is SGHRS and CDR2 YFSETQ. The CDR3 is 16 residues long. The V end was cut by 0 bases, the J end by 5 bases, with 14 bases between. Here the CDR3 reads CASSLASGPVNEKLFF. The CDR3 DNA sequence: TGCGCCAGCAGCTTGGCCTCGGGACCTGTAAATGAAAAACTGTTTTTT. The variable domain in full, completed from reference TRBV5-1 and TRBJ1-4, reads KAGVTQTPRYLIKTRGQQVTLSCSPISGHRSVSWYQQTPGQGLQFLFEYFSETQRNKGNFPGRFSGRQFSNSRSEMNVSTLELGDSALYLCASSLASGPVNEKLFFGSGTQLSVL.

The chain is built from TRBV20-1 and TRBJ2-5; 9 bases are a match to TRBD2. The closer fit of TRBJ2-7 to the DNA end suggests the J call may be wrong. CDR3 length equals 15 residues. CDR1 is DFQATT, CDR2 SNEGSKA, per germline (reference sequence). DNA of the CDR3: TGCAGTGCAGGCCACCACGCTAGCGGGGCCTACGAGCAGTACTTC. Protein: CSAGHHASGAYEQYF.

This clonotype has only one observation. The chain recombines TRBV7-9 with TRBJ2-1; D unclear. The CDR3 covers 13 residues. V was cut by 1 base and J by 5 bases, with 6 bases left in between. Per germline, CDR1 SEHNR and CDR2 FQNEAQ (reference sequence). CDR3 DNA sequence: TGTGCCAGCAGCTTAGACCCTCACAATGAGCAGTTCTTC. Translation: CASSLDPHNEQFF.

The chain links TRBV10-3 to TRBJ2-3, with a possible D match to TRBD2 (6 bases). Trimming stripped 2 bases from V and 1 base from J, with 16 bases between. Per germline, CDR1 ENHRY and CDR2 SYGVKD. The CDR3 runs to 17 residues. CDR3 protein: CAISEPSEGPGTDTQYF. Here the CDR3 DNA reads TGTGCCATCAGTGAGCCTTCGGAGGGGCCGGGCACAGATACGCAGTATTTT.

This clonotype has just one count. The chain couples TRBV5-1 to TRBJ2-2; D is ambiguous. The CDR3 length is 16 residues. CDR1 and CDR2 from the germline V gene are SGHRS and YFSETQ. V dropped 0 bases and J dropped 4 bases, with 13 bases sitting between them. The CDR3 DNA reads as TGCGCCAGCAGCTTGGCCGGAACTCGGGCCACCGGGGAGCTGTTTTTT. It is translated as CASSLAGTRATGELFF.

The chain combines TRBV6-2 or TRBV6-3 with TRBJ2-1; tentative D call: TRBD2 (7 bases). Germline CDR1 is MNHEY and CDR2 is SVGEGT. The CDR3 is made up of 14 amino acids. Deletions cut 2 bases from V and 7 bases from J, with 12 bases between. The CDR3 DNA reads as TGTGCCAGCAGTTACCTGGGGGGGCGTAATGAGCAGTTCTTC. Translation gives CASSYLGGRNEQFF.